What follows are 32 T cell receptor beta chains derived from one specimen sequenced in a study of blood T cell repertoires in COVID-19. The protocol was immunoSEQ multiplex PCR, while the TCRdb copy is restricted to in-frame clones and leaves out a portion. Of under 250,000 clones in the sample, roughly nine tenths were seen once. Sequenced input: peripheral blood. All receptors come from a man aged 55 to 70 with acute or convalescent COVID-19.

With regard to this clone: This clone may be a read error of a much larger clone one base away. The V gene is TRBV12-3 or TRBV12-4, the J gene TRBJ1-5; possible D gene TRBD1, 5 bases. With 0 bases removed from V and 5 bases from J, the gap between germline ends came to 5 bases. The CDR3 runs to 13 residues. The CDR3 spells CASSLAGDQPQHF. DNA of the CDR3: TGTGCCAGCAGTTTAGCAGGGGATCAGCCCCAGCATTTT.

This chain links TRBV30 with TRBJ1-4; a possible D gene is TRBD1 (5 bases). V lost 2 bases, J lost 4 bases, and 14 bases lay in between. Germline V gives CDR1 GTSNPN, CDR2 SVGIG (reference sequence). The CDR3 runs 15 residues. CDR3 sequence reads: CAWSPELRVNEKLFF. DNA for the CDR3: TGTGCCTGGAGTCCTGAACTCAGGGTTAATGAAAAACTGTTTTTT.

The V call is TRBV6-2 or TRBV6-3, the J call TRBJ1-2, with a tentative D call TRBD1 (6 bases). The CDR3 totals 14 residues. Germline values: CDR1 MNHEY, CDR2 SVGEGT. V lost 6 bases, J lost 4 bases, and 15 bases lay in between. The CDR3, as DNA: TGTGCCAGCAGCCCTGGACAGTGGAGCTATGGCTACACCTTC. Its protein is CASSPGQWSYGYTF.

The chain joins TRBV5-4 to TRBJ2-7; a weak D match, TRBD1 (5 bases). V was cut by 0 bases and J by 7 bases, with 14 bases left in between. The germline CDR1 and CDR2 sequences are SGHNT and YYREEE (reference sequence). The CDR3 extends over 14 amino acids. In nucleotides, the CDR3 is TGTGCCAGCAGCTTGGCGGGCAGGGAATCTGAGCAGTACTTC. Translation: CASSLAGRESEQYF. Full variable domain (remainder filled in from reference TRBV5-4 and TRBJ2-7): ETGVTQSPTHLIKTRGQQVTLRCSSQSGHNTVSWYQQALGQGPQFIFQYYREEENGRGNFPPRFSGLQFPNYSSELNVNALELDDSALYLCASSLAGRESEQYFGPGTRLTVT.

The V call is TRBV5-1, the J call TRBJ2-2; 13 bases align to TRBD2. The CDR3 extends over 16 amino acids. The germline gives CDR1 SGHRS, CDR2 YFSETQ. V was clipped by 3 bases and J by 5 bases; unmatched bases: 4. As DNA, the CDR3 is TGCGCCAGCAGCTGGACTAGCGGGAGCGGTACCGGGGAGCTGTTTTTT. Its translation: CASSWTSGSGTGELFF.

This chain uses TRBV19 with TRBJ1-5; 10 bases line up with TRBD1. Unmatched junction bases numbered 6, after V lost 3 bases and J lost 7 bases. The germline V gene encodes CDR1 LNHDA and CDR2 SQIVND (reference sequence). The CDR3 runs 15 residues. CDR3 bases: TGTGCCAGTAGTATTCGGGACAGGGGAGGACAGCCCCAGCATTTT. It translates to CASSIRDRGGQPQHF.

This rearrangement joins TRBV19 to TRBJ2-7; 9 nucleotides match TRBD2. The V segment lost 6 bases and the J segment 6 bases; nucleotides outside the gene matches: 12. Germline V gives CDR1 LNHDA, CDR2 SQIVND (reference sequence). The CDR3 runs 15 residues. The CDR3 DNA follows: TGTGCCAGTAGGGTCGGAAGCGGGAGGACCTCCGAGCAGTACTTC. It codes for CASRVGSGRTSEQYF.

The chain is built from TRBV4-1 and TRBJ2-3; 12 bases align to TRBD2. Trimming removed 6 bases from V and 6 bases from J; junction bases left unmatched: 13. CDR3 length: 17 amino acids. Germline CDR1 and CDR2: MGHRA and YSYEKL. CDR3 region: CASSPQSLAGGPDTQYF. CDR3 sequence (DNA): TGCGCCAGCAGTCCCCAGAGCCTAGCGGGAGGGCCGGATACGCAGTATTTT.

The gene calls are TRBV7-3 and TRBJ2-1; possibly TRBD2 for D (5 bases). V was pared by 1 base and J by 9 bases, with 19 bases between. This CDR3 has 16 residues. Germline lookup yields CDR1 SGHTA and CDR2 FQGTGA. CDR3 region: CASSLRPLNTGSEQFF. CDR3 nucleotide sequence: TGTGCCAGCAGCTTAAGACCTTTAAATACGGGGAGTGAGCAGTTCTTC.

As DNA, the CDR3 is TGTGCCAGCCGTTTTACCGGGGGGGAGCTGTTTTTT. Translated: CASRFTGGELFF. The J gene is TRBJ2-2, the V gene TRBV6-2 or TRBV6-3; no firm D call. The germline V and J ends were trimmed by 8 bases and 8 bases, with 12 bases remaining between them. Germline CDR1 is MNHEY and CDR2 is SVGEGT. This CDR3 comprises 12 residues.

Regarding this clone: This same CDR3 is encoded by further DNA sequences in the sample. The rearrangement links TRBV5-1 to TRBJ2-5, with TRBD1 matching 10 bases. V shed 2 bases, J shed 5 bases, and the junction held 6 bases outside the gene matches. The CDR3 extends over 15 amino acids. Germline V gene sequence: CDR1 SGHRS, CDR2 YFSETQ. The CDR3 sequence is CASSLTGTGEETQYF. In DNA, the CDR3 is TGCGCCAGCAGCTTAACCGGGACAGGGGAGGAGACCCAGTACTTC.

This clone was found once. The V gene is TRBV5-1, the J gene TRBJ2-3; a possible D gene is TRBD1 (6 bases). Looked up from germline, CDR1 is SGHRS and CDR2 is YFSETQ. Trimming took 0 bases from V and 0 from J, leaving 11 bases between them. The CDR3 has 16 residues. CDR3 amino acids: CASSLGAGASTDTQYF. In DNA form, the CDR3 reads TGCGCCAGCAGCTTGGGGGCAGGGGCCAGCACAGATACGCAGTATTTT.

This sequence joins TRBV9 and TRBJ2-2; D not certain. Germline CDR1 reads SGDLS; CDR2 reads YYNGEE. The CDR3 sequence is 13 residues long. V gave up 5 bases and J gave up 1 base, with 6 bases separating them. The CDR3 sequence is CASSKQNTGELFF. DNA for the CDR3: TGTGCCAGCAGTAAACAGAACACCGGGGAGCTGTTTTTT.

The CDR3 DNA sequence: TGTGCTTCTAAGCGGGGAGAGGGGCCCTACGAGCAGTACTTC. Protein product: CASKRGEGPYEQYF. The chain has TRBV9 and TRBJ2-7; TRBD2 matches 7 bases. CDR3 length: 14 residues. Per germline, CDR1 SGDLS and CDR2 YYNGEE.

The CDR3 coding sequence is TGTGCCAGCAGCCAAGGGTTGAGACTAGAGTACAATGAGCAGTTCTTC. Translating gives CASSQGLRLEYNEQFF. This chain links TRBV3-1 (or the pseudogene TRBV3-2) with TRBJ2-1; maybe TRBD2 (6 bases). Germline V lookup: CDR1 LGHDT, CDR2 YNNKEL (reference sequence). The CDR3 contains 16 residues. V was pared by 1 base and J by 4 bases, with 14 bases between.

The CDR3 nucleotides are TGTGCCACCTCTACTCGGGACACGGAAGAGACCCAGTACTTC. Translated, it gives CATSTRDTEETQYF. The V gene is TRBV15, the J gene TRBJ2-5; the D gene is possibly TRBD1 (6 bases). This CDR3 is built from 14 residues. The ends were cut back, 8 bases at V and 3 bases at J, with 16 bases in the middle. Germline CDR1 is LNHNV and CDR2 is YYDKDF (reference sequence).

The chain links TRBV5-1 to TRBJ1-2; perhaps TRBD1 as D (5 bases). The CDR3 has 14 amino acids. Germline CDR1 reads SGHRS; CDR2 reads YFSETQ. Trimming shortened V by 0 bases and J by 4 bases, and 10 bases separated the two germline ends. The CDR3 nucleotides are TGCGCCAGCAGCTTGGCGGGGGAATCCTATGGCTACACCTTC. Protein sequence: CASSLAGESYGYTF. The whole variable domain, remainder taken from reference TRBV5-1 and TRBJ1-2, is KAGVTQTPRYLIKTRGQQVTLSCSPISGHRSVSWYQQTPGQGLQFLFEYFSETQRNKGNFPGRFSGRQFSNSRSEMNVSTLELGDSALYLCASSLAGESYGYTFGSGTRLTVV.

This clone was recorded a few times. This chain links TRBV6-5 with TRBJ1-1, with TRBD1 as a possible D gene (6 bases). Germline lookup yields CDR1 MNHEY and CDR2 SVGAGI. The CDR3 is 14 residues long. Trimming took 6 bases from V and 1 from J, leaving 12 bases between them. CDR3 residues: CASRDRGGNTEAFF. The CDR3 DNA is TGTGCCAGCAGAGACCGAGGGGGGAACACTGAAGCTTTCTTT.

The CDR3 coding sequence is TGCGCCAGCAGCCACGCCGGGACAGGGTCTTCCTACGAGCAGTACTTC. This gives the protein CASSHAGTGSSYEQYF. The chain recombines TRBV4-1 with TRBJ2-7; 9 bases are shared with TRBD1. The V segment lost 3 bases and the J segment 1 base; nucleotides outside the gene matches: 7. Germline values: CDR1 MGHRA, CDR2 YSYEKL. CDR3 size: 16 residues.

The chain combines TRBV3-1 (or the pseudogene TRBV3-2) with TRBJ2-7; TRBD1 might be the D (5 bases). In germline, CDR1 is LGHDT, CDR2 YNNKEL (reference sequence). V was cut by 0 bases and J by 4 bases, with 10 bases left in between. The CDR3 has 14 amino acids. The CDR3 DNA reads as TGTGCCAGCAGCCAAGACTCGACAGTTTACGAGCAGTACTTC. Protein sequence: CASSQDSTVYEQYF.

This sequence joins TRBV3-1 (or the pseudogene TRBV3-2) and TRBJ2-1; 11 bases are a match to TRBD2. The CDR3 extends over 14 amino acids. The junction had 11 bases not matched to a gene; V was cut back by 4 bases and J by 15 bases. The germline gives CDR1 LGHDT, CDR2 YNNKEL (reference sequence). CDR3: CASSPLRGSGRGFF. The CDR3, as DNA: TGTGCCAGCAGCCCCCTACGTGGTAGCGGGAGGGGGTTCTTC.

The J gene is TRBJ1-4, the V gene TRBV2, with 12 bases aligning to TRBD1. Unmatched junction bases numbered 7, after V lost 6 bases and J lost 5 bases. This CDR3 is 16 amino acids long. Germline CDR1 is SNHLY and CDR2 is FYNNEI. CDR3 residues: CASRGTGGRGNEKLFF. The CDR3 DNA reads TGTGCCAGCAGGGGGACAGGGGGCCGGGGAAATGAAAAACTGTTTTTT. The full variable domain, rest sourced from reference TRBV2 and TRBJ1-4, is EPEVTQTPSHQVTQMGQEVILRCVPISNHLYFYWYRQILGQKVEFLVSFYNNEISEKSEIFDDQFSVERPDGSNFTLKIRSTKLEDSAMYFCASRGTGGRGNEKLFFGSGTQLSVL.

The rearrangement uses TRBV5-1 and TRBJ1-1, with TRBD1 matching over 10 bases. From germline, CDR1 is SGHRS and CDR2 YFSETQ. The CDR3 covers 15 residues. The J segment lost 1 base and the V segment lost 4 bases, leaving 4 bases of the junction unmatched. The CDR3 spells CASSPRTGGNTEAFF. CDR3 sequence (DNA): TGCGCCAGCAGCCCTCGGACAGGGGGGAACACTGAAGCTTTCTTT. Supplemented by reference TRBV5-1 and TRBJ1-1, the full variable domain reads KAGVTQTPRYLIKTRGQQVTLSCSPISGHRSVSWYQQTPGQGLQFLFEYFSETQRNKGNFPGRFSGRQFSNSRSEMNVSTLELGDSALYLCASSPRTGGNTEAFFGQGTRLTVV.

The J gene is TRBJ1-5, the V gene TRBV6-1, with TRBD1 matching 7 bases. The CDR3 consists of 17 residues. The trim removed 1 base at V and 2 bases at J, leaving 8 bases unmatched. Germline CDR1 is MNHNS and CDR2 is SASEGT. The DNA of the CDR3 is TGTGCCAGCAGTGAAGGACAGGGCATACCCGGCAATCAGCCCCAGCATTTT. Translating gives CASSEGQGIPGNQPQHF.

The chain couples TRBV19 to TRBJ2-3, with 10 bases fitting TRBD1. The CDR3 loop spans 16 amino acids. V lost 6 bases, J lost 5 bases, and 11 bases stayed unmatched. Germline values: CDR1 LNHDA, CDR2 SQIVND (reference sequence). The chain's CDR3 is CASSRQGAGVQDTQYF. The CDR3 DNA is TGTGCCAGTAGCCGACAGGGGGCGGGTGTGCAAGATACGCAGTATTTT.

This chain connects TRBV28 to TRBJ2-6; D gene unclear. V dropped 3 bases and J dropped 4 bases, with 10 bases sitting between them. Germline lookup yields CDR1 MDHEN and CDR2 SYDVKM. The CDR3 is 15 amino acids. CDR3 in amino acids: CASSFRERGANVLTF. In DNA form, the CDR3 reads TGTGCCAGCAGTTTTCGTGAGCGAGGGGCCAACGTCCTGACTTTC. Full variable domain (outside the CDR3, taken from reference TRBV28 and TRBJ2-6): DVKVTQSSRYLVKRTGEKVFLECVQDMDHENMFWYRQDPGLGLRLIYFSYDVKMKEKGDIPEGYSVSREKKERFSLILESASTNQTSMYLCASSFRERGANVLTFGAGSRLTVL.

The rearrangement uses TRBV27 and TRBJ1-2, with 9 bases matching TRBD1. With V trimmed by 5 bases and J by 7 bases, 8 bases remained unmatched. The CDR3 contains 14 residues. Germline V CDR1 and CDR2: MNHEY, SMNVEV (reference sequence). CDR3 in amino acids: CASSTQTGGGGYTF. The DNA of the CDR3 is TGTGCCAGCAGTACACAAACAGGGGGCGGTGGCTACACCTTC.

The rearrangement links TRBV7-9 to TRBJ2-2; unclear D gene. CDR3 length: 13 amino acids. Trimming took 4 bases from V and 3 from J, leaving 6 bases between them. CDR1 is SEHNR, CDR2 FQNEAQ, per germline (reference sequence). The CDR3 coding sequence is TGTGCCAGCAGCTACCGGGACACCGGGGAGCTGTTTTTT. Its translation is CASSYRDTGELFF.

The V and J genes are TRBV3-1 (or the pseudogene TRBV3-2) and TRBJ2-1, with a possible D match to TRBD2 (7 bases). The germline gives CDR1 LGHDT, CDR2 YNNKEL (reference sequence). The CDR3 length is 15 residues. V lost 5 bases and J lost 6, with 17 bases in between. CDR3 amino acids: CASSKGGRAINEQFF. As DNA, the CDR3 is TGTGCCAGCAGCAAAGGGGGGAGGGCCATCAATGAGCAGTTCTTC.

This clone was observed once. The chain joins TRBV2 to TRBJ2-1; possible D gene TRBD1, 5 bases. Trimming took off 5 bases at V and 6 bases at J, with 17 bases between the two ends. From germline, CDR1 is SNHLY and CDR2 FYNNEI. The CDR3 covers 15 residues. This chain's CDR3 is CASSSDAGRGNEQFF. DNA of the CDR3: TGTGCCAGCAGTTCCGACGCAGGGCGAGGCAATGAGCAGTTCTTC.

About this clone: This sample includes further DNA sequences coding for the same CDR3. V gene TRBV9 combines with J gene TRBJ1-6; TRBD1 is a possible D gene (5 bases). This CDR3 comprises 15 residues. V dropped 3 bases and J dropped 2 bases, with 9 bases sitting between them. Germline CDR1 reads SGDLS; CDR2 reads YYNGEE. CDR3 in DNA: TGTGCCAGCAGCGCTGGGACTCCCTATAATTCACCCCTCCACTTT. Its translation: CASSAGTPYNSPLHF.

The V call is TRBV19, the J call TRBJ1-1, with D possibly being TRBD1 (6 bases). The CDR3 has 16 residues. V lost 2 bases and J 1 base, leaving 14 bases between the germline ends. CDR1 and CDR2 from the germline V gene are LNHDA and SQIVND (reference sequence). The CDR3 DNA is TGTGCCAGTAGTATAAGCGCAGGGGCCCCGAACACTGAAGCTTTCTTT. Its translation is CASSISAGAPNTEAFF.